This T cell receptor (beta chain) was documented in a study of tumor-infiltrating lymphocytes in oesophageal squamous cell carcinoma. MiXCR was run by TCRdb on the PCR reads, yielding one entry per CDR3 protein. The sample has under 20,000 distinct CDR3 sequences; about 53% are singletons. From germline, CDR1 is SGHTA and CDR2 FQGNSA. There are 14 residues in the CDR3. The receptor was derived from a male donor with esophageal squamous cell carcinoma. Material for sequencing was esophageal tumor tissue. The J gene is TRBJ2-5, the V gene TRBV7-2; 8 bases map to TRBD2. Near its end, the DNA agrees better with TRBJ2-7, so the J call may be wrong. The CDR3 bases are TGTGCCAGCAGCTTCGGAGCGGGAGCTTACGAGCAGTACTTC. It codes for CASSFGAGAYEQYF.